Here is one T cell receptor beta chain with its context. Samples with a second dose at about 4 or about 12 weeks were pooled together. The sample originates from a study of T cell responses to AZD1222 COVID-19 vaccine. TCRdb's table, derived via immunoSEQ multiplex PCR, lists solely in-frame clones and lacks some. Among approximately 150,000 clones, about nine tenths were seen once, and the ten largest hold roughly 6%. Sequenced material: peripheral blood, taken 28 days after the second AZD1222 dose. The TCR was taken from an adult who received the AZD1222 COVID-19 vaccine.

The CDR3 loop reads CASSLGQGSPYEQYF. The CDR3 DNA sequence: TGTGCCAGCAGCTTGGGTCAGGGGTCCCCCTACGAGCAGTACTTC. The chain is built from TRBV5-4 and TRBJ2-7, with a weak D call TRBD1 (6 bases). The CDR3 contains 15 residues. With 0 bases removed from V and 2 bases from J, the gap between germline ends came to 12 bases. CDR1 and CDR2 (germline): SGHNT, YYREEE (reference sequence).